Listed below are T cell receptor beta chains from one sample, sequenced in a study of beta chain features in type 1 diabetes. Libraries were prepared by immunoSEQ multiplex PCR; TCRdb keeps only in-frame clonotypes and omits some of them. The sample records 620,000 or so clones, roughly 15% being singletons. The specimen was naive CD4+ T cells from blood. The receptor set was obtained from a young man in good health. The CDR3 runs from the conserved cysteine through the conserved F or W. Fields, in order: clone size, J gene, V gene, D gene, CDR3 protein, CDR3 DNA. D genes are given only for firm matches. Expanded clones get a size class; other rows say once, few or many, or leave the size out.

many,TRBJ1-6,TRBV14,-,CASSQGSITPLHF,TGTGCCAGCAGCCAAGGGAGCATTACACCCCTCCACTTT
-,TRBJ2-7,TRBV7-2,TRBD1,CASSLEQGARYEQYF,TGTGCCAGCAGCTTAGAACAGGGGGCGAGGTACGAGCAGTACTTC
-,TRBJ1-3,TRBV6-5,-,CASSYGGIGNTIYF,TGTGCCAGCAGTTACGGCGGTATTGGAAACACCATATATTTT
few,TRBJ2-1,TRBV19,-,CASSDNLRNLGNEQFF,TGTGCCAGTAGTGACAACCTTCGTAACCTAGGCAATGAGCAGTTCTTC
-,TRBJ2-7,TRBV18,-,CASSRALSGSSYEQYF,TGTGCCAGCTCACGGGCCCTTAGCGGAAGCTCCTACGAGCAGTACTTC
-,TRBJ1-4,TRBV9,-,CASSAGLGKNEKLFF,TGTGCCAGCAGCGCCGGCCTGGGAAAAAATGAAAAACTGTTTTTT
few,TRBJ2-5,TRBV19,-,CASSTQSRVETQYF,TGTGCCAGTAGTACCCAAAGCAGGGTAGAGACCCAGTACTTC
few,TRBJ1-5,TRBV5-1,TRBD1,CASSLGTGNQPQHF,TGCGCCAGCAGCTTGGGGACAGGGAATCAGCCCCAGCATTTT
few,TRBJ2-4,TRBV6-1,TRBD2,CASVSGGAKNIQYF,TGTGCCAGCGTATCGGGGGGAGCCAAAAACATTCAGTACTTC
-,TRBJ2-1,TRBV7-3,TRBD2,CASSLTAGTTSYNEQFF,TGTGCCAGCAGCTTAACAGCCGGGACTACCTCCTACAATGAGCAGTTCTTC
few,TRBJ1-5,TRBV27,-,CASSWRRERNQPQHF,TGTGCCAGCAGTTGGCGCAGGGAACGCAATCAGCCCCAGCATTTT
few,TRBJ2-7,TRBV29-1,TRBD1,CSVRTGGSYEQYF,TGCAGCGTACGGACAGGGGGATCCTACGAGCAGTACTTC
few,TRBJ2-7,TRBV19,TRBD1,CASSTAGTGSAEQYF,TGTGCCAGTAGTACCGCCGGGACAGGGTCCGCCGAGCAGTACTTC
-,TRBJ2-2,TRBV7-2,-,CASSLVPQGVLFF,TGTGCCAGCAGCTTAGTCCCCCAGGGAGTGCTGTTTTTT
few,TRBJ2-4,TRBV2,TRBD2,CASGWETSNIQYF,TGTGCCAGCGGCTGGGAGACTAGCAACATTCAGTACTTC
-,TRBJ1-2,TRBV27,-,CASSLGIAWGNYGYTF,TGTGCCAGCAGTTTAGGGATTGCCTGGGGTAACTATGGCTACACCTTC
few,TRBJ1-6,TRBV2,TRBD1,CASRAGTANSPLHF,TGTGCCAGCAGGGCCGGGACAGCTAATTCACCCCTCCACTTT
few,TRBJ2-7,TRBV10-3,-,CAISESTGPASYEQYF,TGTGCCATCAGTGAGAGCACAGGACCCGCTTCCTACGAGCAGTACTTC
-,TRBJ2-2,TRBV7-3,TRBD2,CASSLTSGGPINTGELFF,TGTGCCAGCAGCCTCACTAGCGGGGGACCAATTAACACCGGGGAGCTGTTTTTT
few,TRBJ2-5,TRBV27,-,CATYPFGEPGETQYF,TGTGCCACCTATCCCTTCGGGGAGCCTGGTGAGACCCAGTACTTC
few,TRBJ1-6,TRBV5-1,-,CASSIGTASSYNSPLHF,TGCGCCAGCAGCATAGGGACGGCGAGCTCCTATAATTCACCCCTCCACTTT
-,TRBJ2-3,TRBV7-2,TRBD2,CATSGTSTDTQYF,TGTGCCACTAGCGGGACCAGCACAGATACGCAGTATTTT
few,TRBJ1-2,TRBV7-9,TRBD1,CASSPETGGGNYGYTF,TGTGCCAGCAGCCCCGAGACAGGGGGCGGGAACTATGGCTACACCTTC
-,TRBJ2-4,TRBV6-1,TRBD2,CASREHSGRSKNIQYF,TGTGCCAGCAGAGAACATAGCGGGAGATCCAAAAACATTCAGTACTTC
-,TRBJ2-5,TRBV19,-,CASSIGRLQETQYF,TGTGCCAGTAGTATAGGACGGCTCCAAGAGACCCAGTACTTC
few,TRBJ2-2,TRBV10-3,-,CAISKNGANTGELFF,TGTGCCATCAGTAAAAACGGGGCGAACACCGGGGAGCTGTTTTTT
-,TRBJ2-7,TRBV7-3,-,CASSSRGMGYEQYF,TGTGCCAGCAGCTCCCGAGGAATGGGTTACGAGCAGTACTTC
-,TRBJ1-5,TRBV2,-,CASRGRTFLNQPQHF,TGTGCCAGCAGAGGACGGACCTTCCTTAATCAGCCCCAGCATTTT
-,TRBJ1-4,TRBV5-1,-,CASSLQDSHNEKLFF,TGCGCCAGCAGCTTACAAGACAGTCATAATGAAAAACTGTTTTTT
few,TRBJ1-2,TRBV11-3,TRBD1,CASSLSLPLTGGEDDGYTF,TGTGCCAGCAGCTTATCCCTCCCTTTGACAGGGGGCGAGGATGACGGCTACACCTTC
few,TRBJ1-1,TRBV27,-,CASSSTGPPQSFF,TGTGCCAGCAGTTCAACAGGGCCACCCCAATCTTTCTTT
few,TRBJ1-2,TRBV5-8,-,CASSLKGDGYGYTF,TGTGCCAGCAGCTTGAAGGGGGACGGCTATGGCTACACCTTC
-,TRBJ1-3,TRBV30,-,CAWSVFGNTIYF,TGTGCCTGGAGTGTATTTGGAAACACCATATATTTT
few,TRBJ2-7,TRBV5-4,TRBD2,CASSLGLAGAEAYEQYF,TGTGCCAGCAGCTTGGGGCTAGCGGGCGCTGAAGCTTACGAGCAGTACTTC
few,TRBJ1-2,TRBV7-2,-,CASSARTYTF,TGTGCCAGCAGCGCAAGGACATACACCTTC
few,TRBJ2-5,TRBV7-2,-,CASSLAGALYQETQYF,TGTGCCAGCAGCTTAGCGGGGGCCCTGTACCAAGAGACCCAGTACTTC
-,TRBJ1-2,TRBV9,TRBD1,CASSLGTAVSYGYTF,TGTGCCAGCAGCCTCGGGACAGCCGTGTCCTATGGCTACACCTTC
few,TRBJ2-3,TRBV4-2,-,CASSQASTDTQYF,TGTGCCAGCAGCCAAGCCAGCACAGATACGCAGTATTTT
-,TRBJ2-1,TRBV9,-,CASSVAARGDNEQFF,TGTGCCAGCAGCGTAGCTGCTAGGGGGGACAATGAGCAGTTCTTC
-,TRBJ2-7,TRBV5-4,TRBD1,CASSWQGAGEQYF,TGTGCCAGCAGCTGGCAGGGGGCAGGGGAGCAGTACTTC
-,TRBJ1-5,TRBV7-8,TRBD1,CASSVQTGTLEQHF,TGTGCCAGCAGCGTCCAGACAGGGACCCTTGAGCAGCATTTT
few,TRBJ2-3,TRBV5-1,-,CASSPGGRTDTQYF,TGCGCCAGCAGTCCGGGCGGGCGCACAGATACGCAGTATTTT
-,TRBJ2-7,TRBV25-1,TRBD1,CASSRTGLAYEQYF,TGTGCCAGCAGCAGGACAGGCCTCGCCTACGAGCAGTACTTC
-,TRBJ2-6,TRBV7-2,-,CASSLLGRSLLSGANVLTF,TGTGCCAGCAGCTTACTCGGCAGGTCCTTATTATCGGGGGCCAACGTCCTGACTTTC